The rows below give T cell receptor beta chains drawn from one sample of a study of blood T cells in healthy people across ages. TCRdb independently ran MiXCR on the 5' RACE reads; one entry per CDR3 protein. The sample has about 1.1 million distinct CDR3 sequences; 35% to 40% are singletons. The sequencing input was blood. Source of these receptors: a man between 18 and 29 years old in good health. CDR3s include the opening cysteine and the closing phenylalanine or tryptophan. A D gene is named only where the DNA matches it firmly. Not every row has a clone size; where given, it reads once, few, many or a size class.

v_gene	abundance	j_gene	d_gene	CDR3nt	CDR3aa
TRBV20-1	-	TRBJ1-2	-	TGCAGTGCTAGAGATCCGGGGAGGGCTTCTGGCTACACCTTC	CSARDPGRASGYTF
TRBV7-2	-	TRBJ1-1	-	TGTGCCAGCAGCTTACGTTTAGGGATGAGCACTGAAGCTTTCTTT	CASSLRLGMSTEAFF
TRBV10-3	-	TRBJ2-3	TRBD1	TGTGCCATCAGGGAGAGACAGGGGTCAGATACGCAGTATTTT	CAIRERQGSDTQYF
TRBV6-2/TRBV6-3	few	TRBJ1-2	TRBD1	TGTGCCAGCAGTCCCCAGGGGGCCGGTGGCTACACCTTC	CASSPQGAGGYTF
TRBV20-1	-	TRBJ1-2	-	TGCAGTGCTTTGTTAGGCAGCTATGGCTACACCTTC	CSALLGSYGYTF
TRBV12-3/TRBV12-4	-	TRBJ1-2	-	TGTGCCAGCAGCCCCGACAGGACCCCAAGCAACTATGGCTACACCTTC	CASSPDRTPSNYGYTF
TRBV20-1	-	TRBJ1-5	TRBD1	TGCAGTGCCACACCGGGACAGGACTCCTATAGCAATCAGCCCCAGCATTTT	CSATPGQDSYSNQPQHF
TRBV20-1	-	TRBJ2-3	-	TGCAGTGCTAGAGTAGATATTCCCACAGATACGCAGTATTTT	CSARVDIPTDTQYF
TRBV10-3	-	TRBJ1-1	-	TGTGCCATCAGGGACAGACTGATGAACACTGAAGCTTTCTTT	CAIRDRLMNTEAFF
TRBV6-2/TRBV6-3	-	TRBJ1-1	-	TGTGCCAGCACCAACAGGGTAGAAGAAGCTTTCTTT	CASTNRVEEAFF
TRBV4-1	-	TRBJ1-5	-	TGCGCCAGCAGCCACCTAGAAGGTGGGGATCAGCCCCAGCATTTT	CASSHLEGGDQPQHF
TRBV4-1	-	TRBJ2-3	TRBD2	TGCGCCAGCAGCCAAGTTCTAGCGGTGGATACGCAGTATTTT	CASSQVLAVDTQYF
TRBV5-1	-	TRBJ2-3	TRBD1	TGCGCCAGCCGCCCGGGACAGATCAGCACAGATACGCAGTATTTT	CASRPGQISTDTQYF
TRBV20-1	-	TRBJ2-1	-	TGCGGTGCCAAGGGGTGGGATGAGCAGTTCTTC	CGAKGWDEQFF
TRBV4-3	-	TRBJ1-1	-	TGCGCCAGCAGCTTGGGTCCCCCTTTAATCAGGGGAGAGGTGGGGAACACTGAAGCTTTCTTT	CASSLGPPLIRGEVGNTEAFF
TRBV2	-	TRBJ2-7	-	TGTGCCAGCAGTGTCCAACAGGGCACCCAGTACTTC	CASSVQQGTQYF
TRBV20-1	-	TRBJ2-5	TRBD1	TGCAGTGCTAGCGGGACAGGGGTAGAGACCCAGTACTTC	CSASGTGVETQYF
TRBV5-4	-	TRBJ1-1	-	TGTGCCAGCAACGACATTACCGGGACAACGAACACTGAAGCTTTCTTT	CASNDITGTTNTEAFF
TRBV7-3	many	TRBJ1-4	TRBD1	TGTGCCAGCAGCTCTGGACAGGGAGAAAAACTGTTTTTT	CASSSGQGEKLFF
TRBV4-3	few	TRBJ1-5	-	TGCGCCAGCAGCCAAGATTACGATTATAGCAATCAGCCCCAGCATTTT	CASSQDYDYSNQPQHF
TRBV6-5	-	TRBJ2-7	TRBD2	TGTGCCAGCAGTTACGGCGGGAGTGGGAGCGAGCAGTACTTC	CASSYGGSGSEQYF
TRBV4-3	few	TRBJ1-5	TRBD1	TGCGCCAGCAGCCAAAGGACAGGAGATCAGCCCCAGCATTTT	CASSQRTGDQPQHF
TRBV6-5	many	TRBJ2-3	-	TGTGCCAGCAGTTACGAGCTTAGCACAGATACGCAGTATTTT	CASSYELSTDTQYF
TRBV4-2	-	TRBJ2-5	TRBD2	TGTGCCAGCAGCCCAGGCCTAGGACTAGCAAGCGAGACCCAGTACTTC	CASSPGLGLASETQYF
TRBV6-1	-	TRBJ2-3	-	TGTGCCAGCAGTGAACTGGGACTCGCGGCGTATACGCAGTATTTT	CASSELGLAAYTQYF
TRBV20-1	-	TRBJ2-2	-	TGCAGTGCTAGAGATCCTCTCGGGGAGCTGTTTTTT	CSARDPLGELFF
TRBV20-1	-	TRBJ1-6	-	TGCAGTGCTAGAGATTGGACGAAAAATAATAATTCACCCCCCCACTTT	CSARDWTKNNNSPPHF
TRBV6-9	few	TRBJ2-1	TRBD2	TGTGCCAGCAGTTATTCAGGCCGGGGACTAGCGAATGAGCAGTTCTTC	CASSYSGRGLANEQFF
TRBV20-1	few	TRBJ1-4	TRBD1	TGCAGTGCTCCTCGACAGTGGGACAGGGACGTTGGTAAACTGTTTTTT	CSAPRQWDRDVGKLFF